These 21 T cell receptor beta chains came from one sample sequenced in a study of blood T cell repertoires in COVID-19. Data came from immunoSEQ multiplex PCR; TCRdb stores just in-frame clones and leaves some out. The table records around 99,000 clones, 80% to 85% of them present only once. Sequencing was performed on peripheral blood. Every receptor here comes from a human donor in a cohort sampled during active COVID-19.

V usage is TRBV7-2 and J usage is TRBJ1-2; perhaps TRBD1 as D (5 bases). Germline values: CDR1 SGHTA, CDR2 FQGNSA. The V gene lost 5 bases and the J gene lost 4 bases, with 17 bases spanning the gap. The CDR3 totals 15 residues. The CDR3 is CASSKELPGLYGYTF. Here the CDR3 DNA reads TGTGCCAGCAGCAAGGAGTTACCGGGACTCTATGGCTACACCTTC.

The chain recombines TRBV6-1 with TRBJ2-5; D not resolved. CDR3 length: 12 amino acids. CDR1 and CDR2 from the germline V gene are MNHNS and SASEGT. Trimming stripped 6 bases from V and 5 bases from J, with 10 bases between. DNA for the CDR3: TGTGCCAGCAGCACCCAGATGGAGACCCAGTACTTC. Its translation: CASSTQMETQYF.

This sequence joins TRBV7-2 and TRBJ2-7; D is possibly TRBD1 (7 bases). The CDR3 totals 16 residues. Germline CDR1 and CDR2: SGHTA and FQGNSA. V lost 4 bases and J lost 0, with 16 bases in between. This CDR3 is CASSYGRQGHSYEQYV. The CDR3 bases are TGTGCCAGCAGCTACGGGAGACAGGGACACTCCTACGAGCAGTACGTC.

V usage is TRBV11-2 and J usage is TRBJ2-2; TRBD2 aligns across 9 bases. Trimming took 7 bases from V and 1 from J; bases not matched to a gene: 10. Germline loops: CDR1 SGHAT, CDR2 FQNNGV. The CDR3 is made up of 17 amino acids. The CDR3 is CASTARASGVNTGELFF. Written as DNA, the CDR3 is TGTGCCAGCACAGCCCGGGCTAGCGGGGTGAACACCGGGGAGCTGTTTTTT.

The chain couples TRBV7-9 to TRBJ1-2; TRBD1 matches at 10 bases. Losses at the gene ends were 5 bases for V and 7 bases for J; bases not matched to a gene: 4. Germline V CDR1 and CDR2: SEHNR, FQNEAQ (reference sequence). The CDR3 totals 13 residues. CDR3 sequence (DNA): TGTGCCAGCAGCCCGGGACAGGGGCCTGGCTACACCTTC. This translates into CASSPGQGPGYTF.

The rearrangement uses TRBV19 and TRBJ1-1, with 9 bases identical to TRBD1. Germline V lookup: CDR1 LNHDA, CDR2 SQIVND (reference sequence). The CDR3 is 16 residues long. V was pared by 5 bases and J by 8 bases, with 15 bases of the junction left unmatched. In DNA form, the CDR3 reads TGTGCCAGTAGTCCAGGACAGGGGCGTTTCCCCTTGGAAGCTTTCTTT. This gives the protein CASSPGQGRFPLEAFF.

The chain recombines TRBV19 with TRBJ2-7; 9 bases match TRBD1. The V gene end was trimmed by 4 bases and the J gene end by 1 base; junction bases not matched to a gene: 11. Germline-derived CDR1 and CDR2 are LNHDA and SQIVND (reference sequence). There are 17 residues in the CDR3. The CDR3: CASSTGQGSPRSYEQYF. CDR3 DNA: TGTGCCAGTAGTACAGGACAGGGGTCACCTCGTTCCTACGAGCAGTACTTC.

This clone was detected once. The chain has TRBV3-1 (or the pseudogene TRBV3-2) and TRBJ2-2, with 7 bases lining up with TRBD2. Per the germline V gene, CDR1 is LGHDT and CDR2 is YNNKEL (reference sequence). After removal of 2 bases from V and 3 bases from J, the junction contained 6 bases not matched to a gene. The CDR3 consists of 16 residues. The CDR3 reads CASSQITSADTGELFF. CDR3 sequence (DNA): TGTGCCAGCAGCCAAATTACTAGCGCCGACACCGGGGAGCTGTTTTTT.

The chain links TRBV10-3 to TRBJ2-3; 14 positions match TRBD2. J lost 3 bases, V lost 2 bases, and 4 bases had no gene match. CDR1 and CDR2 (germline): ENHRY, SYGVKD. The CDR3 covers 17 residues. CDR3 residues: CAISELGTSGSTDTQYF. In nucleotides, the CDR3 is TGTGCCATCAGTGAGCTCGGGACTAGCGGGAGTACAGATACGCAGTATTTT.

This clone was seen only a few times. This chain connects TRBV7-9 to TRBJ1-3; D might be TRBD1 (5 bases). With 5 bases removed from V and 4 bases from J, the gap between germline ends came to 9 bases. The CDR3 runs to 13 residues. Germline V gene lookup returns CDR1 SEHNR and CDR2 FQNEAQ (reference sequence). The DNA for the CDR3 is TGTGCCAGCAGCACCGACAGAGGAAACACCATATATTTT. Translating gives CASSTDRGNTIYF.

V gene TRBV2 combines with J gene TRBJ1-5; D gene unclear. The CDR3 covers 16 residues. Germline-derived CDR1 and CDR2 are SNHLY and FYNNEI. V lost 6 bases and J lost 7, with 22 bases in between. CDR3 loop: CASSVGRPGVGQPQHF. The CDR3, as DNA: TGTGCCAGCAGCGTAGGGCGCCCCGGGGTTGGGCAGCCCCAGCATTTT.

The CDR3 region has the DNA TGTGCCAGCGGCTCTGGCGGGAGCTCCTACAATGAGCAGTTCTTC. It specifies CASGSGGSSYNEQFF. The chain carries TRBV7-3 and TRBJ2-1; TRBD2 matches 7 bases. The J segment lost 0 bases and the V segment lost 8 bases, leaving 7 bases of the junction unmatched. Germline CDR1 reads SGHTA; CDR2 reads FQGTGA. The CDR3 runs 15 residues.

In this sample, this clone turned up many times. The chain has TRBV28 and TRBJ1-1, with D unclear. Trimming left V 4 bases short and J 2 bases short, with 14 bases between. The CDR3 totals 15 residues. Germline V gives CDR1 MDHEN, CDR2 SYDVKM. The CDR3 region has the DNA TGTGCCAGCAGTTCTTTACCGACATCAAACACTGAAGCTTTCTTT. Protein sequence: CASSSLPTSNTEAFF.

The chain employs TRBV7-2 and TRBJ2-7; TRBD1 agrees at 7 bases. V shed 4 bases, J shed 6 bases, and the junction held 18 bases outside the gene matches. The length of the CDR3 is 17 residues. Germline V gives CDR1 SGHTA, CDR2 FQGNSA. This chain's CDR3 is CASSSRLLTGPFAEQYF. As DNA, the CDR3 is TGTGCCAGCAGCTCGCGATTATTGACAGGGCCTTTTGCCGAGCAGTACTTC.

The rearrangement links TRBV18 to TRBJ1-3; 7 bases match TRBD1. Per the germline V gene, CDR1 is KGHSH and CDR2 is LQKENI. J lost 2 bases, V lost 3 bases, and 1 base had no gene match. The CDR3 loop spans 14 amino acids. The CDR3 nucleotides are TGTGCCAGCTCACCGGGGACAGCTGGAAACACCATATATTTT. It specifies CASSPGTAGNTIYF.

The V call is TRBV19, the J call TRBJ1-5; D is ambiguous. This CDR3 has 13 residues. The germline CDR1 and CDR2 sequences are LNHDA and SQIVND (reference sequence). V lost 3 bases and J lost 10, with 13 bases in between. The CDR3 reads CASSIGGNGPQHF. In nucleotides, the CDR3 is TGTGCCAGTAGTATTGGAGGGAACGGCCCCCAGCATTTT.

This clone was recorded a few times. The gene calls are TRBV5-1 and TRBJ1-1, with unresolved D. The CDR3 contains 15 residues. Germline V gene sequence: CDR1 SGHRS, CDR2 YFSETQ. V was cut by 0 bases and J by 1 base, with 10 bases left in between. The CDR3 sequence is CASSLGGLGNTEAFF. CDR3 DNA: TGCGCCAGCAGCTTGGGAGGGCTTGGGAACACTGAAGCTTTCTTT.

V and J are TRBV5-6 and TRBJ2-3; D is ambiguous. Germline CDR1 reads SGHDT; CDR2 reads YYEEEE. This CDR3 comprises 12 residues. Trimming pared 2 bases from V and 2 bases from J, leaving 3 bases between. CDR3 sequence reads: CASSLYTDTQYF. DNA for the CDR3: TGTGCCAGCAGCTTATACACAGATACGCAGTATTTT.

The chain employs TRBV5-4 and TRBJ2-5; TRBD2 aligns across 13 bases. The CDR3 covers 19 residues. With V trimmed by 2 bases and J by 2 bases, 12 bases remained unmatched. Germline-derived CDR1 and CDR2 are SGHNT and YYREEE (reference sequence). The CDR3 here is CASSFFGLAGDYKQETQYF. The CDR3 DNA is TGTGCCAGCAGCTTTTTCGGACTAGCGGGAGACTATAAACAAGAGACCCAGTACTTC.

The chain uses TRBV7-6 and TRBJ2-2, with 10 nucleotides matching TRBD2. The CDR3 has 15 residues. CDR1 and CDR2 from the germline V gene are SGHVS and FNYEAQ. After removal of 5 bases from V and 4 bases from J, the junction contained 4 bases not matched to a gene. CDR3 region: CASSARLAGTGELFF. CDR3 DNA sequence: TGTGCCAGCAGCGCCAGACTAGCGGGCACCGGGGAGCTGTTTTTT.

Here the CDR3 DNA reads TGCGCCAGCAGCTTCGTCCAGGGTTTCAGCACTGAAGCTTTCTTT. It specifies CASSFVQGFSTEAFF. V and J are TRBV5-1 and TRBJ1-1; the D gene is possibly TRBD1 (5 bases). The germline V gene has CDR1 SGHRS and CDR2 YFSETQ. The CDR3 covers 15 residues. Trimming left V 2 bases short and J 4 bases short, with 15 bases between. The variable domain in full, completed from reference TRBV5-1 and TRBJ1-1, reads KAGVTQTPRYLIKTRGQQVTLSCSPISGHRSVSWYQQTPGQGLQFLFEYFSETQRNKGNFPGRFSGRQFSNSRSEMNVSTLELGDSALYLCASSFVQGFSTEAFFGQGTRLTVV.